This TCR beta chain is drawn from a study of T cell repertoires in cytomegalovirus infection. Study information: Public TCR beta signatures indicated both CMV infection and matching HLA type. General study findings and limits: The study found HLA-C-restricted CMV-specific TCR beta clonotypes dominating the ex vivo response.

MiXCR was run by TCRdb on the reads, yielding one entry per CDR3 protein. Of almost 300,000 distinct CDR3 sequences listed, 8% to 10% are singletons. This clonotype was seen repeatedly, ten times or more. The antigen remains unidentified. The TCR originated in a human donor in good health (CMV status not recorded). Some clones in this sample may be carry-over from other donors' samples. The specimen sequenced was PBMCs.

Here the CDR3 reads CSATDGTNYGYTF. Written as DNA, the CDR3 is TGCAGTGCTACGGACGGAACTAACTATGGCTACACCTTC. J is TRBJ1-2 and V is TRBV20-1; D unresolved. V lost 4 bases to trimming and J lost 0 bases, with 9 bases between them. This CDR3 is 13 amino acids long. The germline V gene encodes CDR1 DFQATT and CDR2 SNEGSKA (reference sequence).